This T cell receptor beta chain appears in the sequencing data of a study of blood T cells in healthy people across ages. Sample-barcoded 5' priming and a J-beta primer mix drove a second PCR of about 6 to 12 cycles. Each CDR3 protein is one row after TCRdb ran MiXCR on the 5' RACE reads. Of about 680,000 distinct CDR3 sequences in the sample, about half were seen once. A note on this clonotype: The target antigen is unknown.

Regarding the study as a whole: Bulk PBMC profiling left naive and antigen-experienced comparisons inconclusive.

This CDR3 spans 12 amino acids. Germline CDR1 is MDHEN and CDR2 is SYDVKM. V lost 6 bases to trimming and J lost 2 bases, with 8 bases between them. The chain links TRBV28 to TRBJ2-7, with no clear D. The material sequenced was blood. The receptor was isolated from an older woman in good health. CDR3: CASRALPYEQYF. In nucleotides, the CDR3 is TGTGCCAGCAGAGCCCTACCCTACGAGCAGTACTTC.